This T cell receptor (beta chain) was captured in a study of blood T cell repertoires in COVID-19 (dated by TCRdb to about 2020). Broadly, across the study: Samples covering the acute and convalescent phases of COVID-19 were provided by collaborators in the United States, Italy and Spain. The material from the prospective study consisted of cDNA or gDNA derived from T cells, B-cell-depleted T cells, or PBMCs. The repertoires were released in a freely available public database meant as a resource for research on the immune response to SARS-CoV-2. A de-identified subject ID, COVID-19 status, age in years and sex were almost always included in the sample metadata. Where HLA class I and class II types were available, the types were taken from metadata supplied by the sample provider, not from assay-based typing. The dataset comprised deeply sampled blood TCRbeta repertoires from subjects exposed to, actively infected with, or recovered from COVID-19. The samples were drawn from two sources: the first 160 participants of the ongoing ImmuneRACE study, and 1,254 subjects contributed by 6 global collaborators.

The full study reports these points: Clinical and demographic metadata were provided uncurated, with the amount varying by source and participant.

In the prospective study, participants were 18 to 89 years old, resided in approximately 25 geographic areas of the United States, and were enrolled through a virtual design. In the prospective study, participants were assigned to cohorts based on the clinical history participants reported in a screening survey and a study questionnaire. Recovered participants in ImmuneRACE Cohort 3 were defined by two consecutive negative NP/OP PCR tests, clearance by a healthcare professional, or resolution of symptoms. In the prospective study, mobile phlebotomists collected whole blood, serum and a nasopharyngeal or oropharyngeal swab from each participant. Participants in the prospective study had the option to provide additional blood draws and questionnaires over a roughly two-month period. Before DNA extraction, blood samples from the prospective study were shipped at room temperature or frozen. In regard to this clone: This clone's antigen is unknown. No per-base quality is available; no much larger clone lies one base away.

TCRbeta CDR3 regions were amplified from genomic DNA using the immunoSEQ Assay, a bias-controlled multiplex PCR. On the authors' methods: The number of nucleated cells in each sample was estimated by amplification of reference gene primers within the assay. To quantify the absolute abundance of each unique TCRbeta CDR3 rearrangement, sequence reads were collapsed and filtered. For each sample, productive Simpson clonality was calculated as the square root of Simpson's diversity index across productive rearrangements. The clones in this table, taken by TCRdb from immuneACCESS, are in-frame only. Not every clone is retained; where verified, under half of the shortfall comes from an unresolved V gene, and the cause of the rest is unknown. The V and J calls and clone size are taken from that table; D and trimming were inferred from the DNA. For this sample the table gives hundreds of thousands of clones, of which 80% to 90% were detected only once. Around 1.1% of the sample is held by the ten biggest clonotypes.

The cysteine opens and the phenylalanine closes a CDR3 of 14 amino acids. Left in the record is the CDR3 DNA by itself, 42 bases read in frame from the first base. V ends up 3 bases short and J 6 bases short, with an unmatched junction base count of 4. In the germline V gene, CDR1 corresponds to KGHSH and CDR2 to LQKENI. The sequence links TRBV18 to TRBJ1-5; 8 bases in the junction line up with TRBD1. Sequenced: PBMCs or T cells enriched from blood (not recorded which). The receptor comes from a man aged 30 to 45 who had recovered from COVID-19. The DNA sequence is given as TGTGCCAGCTCACCCGAGACAGGGGTTCAGCCCCAGCATTTT. Translated, this gives CASSPETGVQPQHF. Extended through the reference TRBV18 and TRBJ1-5 proteins, this CDR3 yields the full variable domain: NAGVMQNPRHLVRRRGQEARLRCSPMKGHSHVYWYRQLPEEGLKFMVYLQKENIIDESGMPKERFSAEFPKEGPSILRIQQVVRGDSAAYFCASSPETGVQPQHFGDGTRLSIL.